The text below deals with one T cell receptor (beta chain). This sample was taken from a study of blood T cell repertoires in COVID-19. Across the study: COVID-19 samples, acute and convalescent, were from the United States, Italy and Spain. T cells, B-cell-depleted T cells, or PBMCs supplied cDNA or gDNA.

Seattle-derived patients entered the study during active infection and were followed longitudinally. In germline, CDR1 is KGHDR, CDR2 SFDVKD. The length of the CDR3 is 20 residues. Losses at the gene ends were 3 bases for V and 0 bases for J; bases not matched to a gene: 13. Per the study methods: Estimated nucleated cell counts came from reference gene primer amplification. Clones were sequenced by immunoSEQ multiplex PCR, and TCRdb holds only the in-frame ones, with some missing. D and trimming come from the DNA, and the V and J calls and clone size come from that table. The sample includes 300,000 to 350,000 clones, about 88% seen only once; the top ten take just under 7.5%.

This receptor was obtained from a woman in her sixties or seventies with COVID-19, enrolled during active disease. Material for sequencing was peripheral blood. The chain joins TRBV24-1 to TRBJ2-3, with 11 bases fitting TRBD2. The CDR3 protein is CATSDAVAGGPASSTDTQYF. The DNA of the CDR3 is TGTGCCACCAGTGATGCCGTAGCGGGGGGGCCCGCATCAAGCACAGATACGCAGTATTTT.